Below, one T cell receptor (beta chain) is given with its context. This clonotype showed up just a few times. No antigen is known for it. No quality values exist for individual bases; no much larger clone is one base distant. Library generation was performed with 5' RACE. The data were produced on an Illumina HiSeq 2000. Template switching introduced a universal primer binding site; the final cDNA contained a unique molecular identifier, enabling accurate counting of TCR cDNA molecules. First-strand cDNA for TCR alpha and beta chains was synthesized from specific primers in the conserved constant-segment region. Each cDNA library was double barcoded, with a SMART-Mk sample barcode plus Illumina barcodes, to control for contamination. TruSeq adapter sequences along with Illumina sample barcodes were introduced in two successive PCR steps. TCR alpha and beta cDNA libraries were sequenced on the Illumina HiSeq platform with custom primers. Per the authors' processing: Unique molecular identifiers were extracted from raw reads with MiGEC, and CDR3 positions were determined with MiXCR. Recombination models were inferred per individual with the repgenHMM and IGoR tools using an EM algorithm. The analysis of shared clonotypes was done with the tcR package in R, with sharing normalized by the product of cloneset sizes. Out-of-frame nonproductive sequences were analyzed to study raw recombination free of thymic and clonal selection effects. TCRdb cleaned the public reads at Q25 with fastp, built clones with MiXCR and kept in-frame beta chains. Here each entry gathers all rows of one CDR3 protein and keeps the most common genes and DNA. The V and J calls reflect TCRdb's pipeline rather than the authors' work. This sample gives roughly 710,000 distinct CDR3 sequences in total; 6.1% of them show up just once. The ten largest clones take up under 2% of the sample.

Every donor in the study was a healthy Caucasian. The researchers also sequenced three unrelated adults who were not twins: a male aged 18 to 29, a male aged 50 to 59, and a female aged 50 to 59. Using Miltenyi CD45RO+ enrichment and human naive T-cell isolation kits, memory (CD45RO+) and naive T cells were isolated from PBMC. This record belongs to a study of identical twins (dated by TCRdb to between 2015 and 2016). In the study overall: To test whether fetal clonotypes persist, the study used deep sequencing on TCR alpha and beta repertoires from monozygotic twins, unrelated adults of various ages, and cord blood. Replicate twin experiments were performed at different times using different library preparation protocols to rule out contamination. The full study reports these points: The excess sharing between twins in beta out-of-frame sequences was weaker because fewer shared sequences reduced the signal-to-noise ratio. Compared with coincidental sharing between unrelated individuals, out-of-frame TCR alpha sequences shared between twins showed an excess of sequences with low generation probability. Because the same donors could not be followed over many years, conclusions were based on cross-sectional statistical analysis. In monozygotic twins, recombination models systematically underestimated out-of-frame TCR alpha sharing, but the models matched the sharing seen between unrelated individuals. Abundant cord blood beta clonotypes carried fewer insertions; young adult naive repertoires showed a weaker similar trend, while memory repertoires showed none. Zero-insertion analyses could be partly confounded by invariant T cells such as MAIT and iNKT, although diverse VJ usage argued against such confounding for most clonotypes.

The V end gives up 4 bases and the J end 4 bases, leaving 9 bases in the junction not matched to a gene. CDR1 is given as LGHDT and CDR2 as YNNKEL, both from the germline V gene (reference sequence). The CDR3 numbers 15 residues from cysteine through phenylalanine. Of the read, only the CDR3 DNA is kept; its 45 bases are in frame from base 1. The sequenced material came from naive T cells sorted from blood. What this sample's cell subset or site label stands for: cells isolated with a human naive T-cell isolation kit. This clonotype was sampled from a man aged 18 to 29 in good health. The V gene is TRBV3-1 and the J gene is TRBJ1-2; 7 central nucleotides agree with TRBD1. The CDR3 protein: CASSPQTGLAYGYTF. The base sequence is TGTGCCAGCAGCCCCCAGACAGGGTTGGCCTATGGCTACACCTTC.